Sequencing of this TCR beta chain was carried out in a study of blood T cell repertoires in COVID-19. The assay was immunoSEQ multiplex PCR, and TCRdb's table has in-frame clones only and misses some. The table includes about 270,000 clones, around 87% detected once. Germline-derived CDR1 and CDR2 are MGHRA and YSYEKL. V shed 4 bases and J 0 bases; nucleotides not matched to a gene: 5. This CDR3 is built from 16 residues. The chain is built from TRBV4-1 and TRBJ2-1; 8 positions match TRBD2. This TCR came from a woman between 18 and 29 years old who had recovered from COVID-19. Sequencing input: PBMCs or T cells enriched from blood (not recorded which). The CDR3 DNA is TGCGCCAGCAGCCCTAAGCGGGGGAGCTCCTACAATGAGCAGTTCTTC. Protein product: CASSPKRGSSYNEQFF.